This T cell receptor beta chain was identified during a study of CD8 T cells in Susac syndrome. The CDR3 is 13 amino acids. Germline lookup yields CDR1 LGHDT and CDR2 YNNKEL (reference sequence). V lost 0 bases to trimming and J lost 6 bases, with 6 bases between them. RNA amounts of about 0.45 to 1 ug underwent reverse transcription with random hexamers. One entry per CDR3 protein results from TCRdb running MiXCR on the immunoSEQ multiplex PCR reads. The sample lists roughly 160,000 distinct CDR3 sequences; roughly 95% were seen once. The sequence came from a human donor with Susac syndrome. The chain recombines TRBV3-1 with TRBJ2-1; D gene unclear. The sample comprised CD4+ T cells from PBMCs. The CDR3 DNA reads as TGTGCCAGCAGCCAAGAGGGCCTCAATGAGCAGTTCTTC. It encodes CASSQEGLNEQFF.